The 3 T cell receptor beta chains presented below share a single source sample, sequenced in a study of cytomegalovirus exposure and HLA in healthy donors. PCR amplification relied on 60 Vbeta primers (plus 13 Jbeta primers). Profiled with immunoSEQ multiplex PCR; TCRdb holds only in-frame clones, not every one. Of under 200,000 clones listed, less than 80% are singletons. The sample taken for sequencing was PBMCs. The receptors were sampled from a man between 35 and 55 years old in good health and CMV-seronegative.

This clone was counted only a few times. This chain connects TRBV5-5 to TRBJ1-1, with 8 bases fitting TRBD1. Per the germline V gene, CDR1 is SGHKS and CDR2 is YYEKEE (reference sequence). The CDR3 sequence is 14 residues long. Trimming cost V 4 bases and J 2 bases; bases outside gene matches: 4. CDR3 sequence: CASSRQGHNTEAFF. The DNA for the CDR3 is TGTGCCAGCAGCCGACAGGGGCATAACACTGAAGCTTTCTTT.

The chain has TRBV7-8 and TRBJ2-7; no firm D call. The CDR3 covers 13 residues. Trimming left V 3 bases short and J 2 bases short, with 8 bases between. Germline CDR1 is SGHVS and CDR2 is FQNEAQ. As DNA, the CDR3 is TGTGCCAGCAGCTTCTATAAGCCCTACGAGCAGTACTTC. Encoded protein: CASSFYKPYEQYF.

This clone was seen a handful of times. V gene TRBV6-6 combines with J gene TRBJ1-2; 8 bases are a match to TRBD1. This CDR3 spans 16 amino acids. Trimming at V came to 0 bases and at J to 1 base, leaving 4 bases not matched to a gene. The V gene's germline CDR1 is MNHNY and CDR2 SVGAGI (reference sequence). The CDR3 DNA reads as TGTGCCAGCAGTTACTCGACAGGGGAGGATAACTATGGCTACACCTTC. As protein: CASSYSTGEDNYGYTF.